The clone carrying this T cell receptor beta chain was seen a single time. Its antigen remains unknown. This CDR3 is 15 amino acids long. Looked up from germline, CDR1 is MNHEY and CDR2 is SMNVEV (reference sequence). Unmatched junction bases numbered 8, after V lost 7 bases and J lost 2 bases. PCR amplification relied on 60 Vbeta primers (plus 13 Jbeta primers). The protocol was immunoSEQ multiplex PCR, while the TCRdb copy is restricted to in-frame clones and leaves out a portion. The table has about 64,000 clones, 85% seen once. These data are taken from a study of cytomegalovirus exposure and HLA in healthy donors. Study details: Out of 150 million to 200 million T cells, an earlier analysis found roughly 110 million unique TCR beta sequences in total. Of all 400 or so donors who were genotyped, roughly 81% belonged to the Caucasian-associated ancestry cluster. Whole-study findings and limits: In the analysis, some V segments, TRBV6-2 and TRBV6-3 included, were excluded as indistinguishable.

The chain has TRBV27 and TRBJ1-3; 7 nucleotides agree with TRBD1. Sequencing input: PBMCs. This clonotype originated in a female donor in good health and CMV-seronegative. The CDR3 DNA reads TGTGCCAGCATTAGGACAGGCCCAACTGGAAACACCATATATTTT. This translates into CASIRTGPTGNTIYF.